Below are 9 T cell receptor beta chains sequenced from a single sample in a study of breast tumors, draining lymph nodes, adjacent tissues. Each CDR3 protein is one row after TCRdb ran MiXCR on the multiplex PCR reads. The sample yields 85,000 to 120,000 distinct CDR3 sequences, about 31% seen once. Axillary draining lymph nodes of breast cancer patients supplied the node samples. Sequenced input: axillary lymph node tissue. These receptors originate from a female donor with breast cancer. Some clones in this sample may be carry-over from other donors' samples.

The V gene is TRBV20-1, the J gene TRBJ2-7, with 12 bases fitting TRBD2. The CDR3 runs 16 residues. In germline, CDR1 is DFQATT, CDR2 SNEGSKA (reference sequence). Trimming cost V 2 bases and J 3 bases; bases outside gene matches: 8. In DNA form, the CDR3 reads TGCAGTGCTAGACGGACTAGCGGGAACCCCCTCTACGAGCAGTACTTC. This encodes CSARRTSGNPLYEQYF.

The rearrangement links TRBV19 to TRBJ2-1; 15 bases agree with TRBD2. Germline CDR1 reads LNHDA; CDR2 reads SQIVND (reference sequence). The CDR3 loop spans 18 amino acids. Trimming cost V 1 base and J 4 bases; bases outside gene matches: 5. For the CDR3, the DNA is TGTGCCAGTAGTATAGCTCGGACTAGCGGGGGGGCTTACAATGAGCAGTTCTTC. Protein sequence: CASSIARTSGGAYNEQFF. Using reference TRBV19 and TRBJ2-1 for the parts outside the CDR3, the full variable domain is DGGITQSPKYLFRKEGQNVTLSCEQNLNHDAMYWYRQDPGQGLRLIYYSQIVNDFQKGDIAEGYSVSREKKESFPLTVTSAQKNPTAFYLCASSIARTSGGAYNEQFFGPGTRLTVL.

This clonotype was seen repeatedly, ten times or more. V is TRBV5-6 and J is TRBJ2-3; no reliable D call. The length of the CDR3 is 15 residues. V was cut by 2 bases and J by 1 base, with 11 bases left in between. Germline V gene sequence: CDR1 SGHDT, CDR2 YYEEEE. The CDR3 nucleotides are TGTGCCAGCAGCTTTCGTACGGTCGGCACAGATACGCAGTATTTT. Amino acids: CASSFRTVGTDTQYF.

This clonotype was counted ten times or more. This chain connects TRBV28 to TRBJ2-7; no firm D call. With 8 bases removed from V and 6 bases from J, the gap between germline ends came to 5 bases. The length of the CDR3 is 9 residues. Germline CDR1 MDHEN, CDR2 SYDVKM. The CDR3 nucleotides read TGTGCCAGCGGGCGCGAGCAGTACTTC. Translated: CASGREQYF.

This clonotype was seen repeatedly, ten times or more. CDR3 bases: TGCAGTGCAAGACAGGGGGAGGATGAAAAACTGTTTTTT. Protein: CSARQGEDEKLFF. The chain couples TRBV20-1 to TRBJ1-4; the match to TRBD1 covers 9 bases. The CDR3 length is 13 residues. Germline V gives CDR1 DFQATT, CDR2 SNEGSKA (reference sequence). J gave up 6 bases and V 6 bases, and 5 bases lay outside the gene matches.

This clonotype was seen many times. The chain uses TRBV4-3 and TRBJ2-7; the D gene is possibly TRBD1 (6 bases). The germline V gene encodes CDR1 LGHNA and CDR2 YSLEER. Trimming took 0 bases from V and 2 from J, leaving 14 bases between them. The CDR3 totals 16 residues. The CDR3 bases are TGCGCCAGCAGCCAAGATCATAGGGGACACACCTACGAGCAGTACTTC. Its protein is CASSQDHRGHTYEQYF.

This clonotype was detected many times. The V gene is TRBV6-2 or TRBV6-3, the J gene TRBJ2-7, with 9 positions matching TRBD1. The V gene's germline CDR1 is MNHEY and CDR2 SVGEGT. The CDR3 runs to 15 residues. The trim removed 6 bases at V and 7 bases at J, leaving 13 bases unmatched. CDR3 in amino acids: CASSHQQGAAGEQYF. CDR3 nucleotides: TGTGCCAGCAGCCACCAACAGGGGGCGGCGGGAGAGCAGTACTTC.

This clonotype was seen ten or more times. A much larger clone lies a single base off, so this may be a read error. This sequence joins TRBV6-2 or TRBV6-3 and TRBJ1-5; no reliable D call. The germline V and J ends were trimmed by 2 bases and 0 bases, with 2 bases remaining between them. The CDR3 extends over 13 amino acids. In germline, CDR1 is MNHEY, CDR2 SVGEGT. In DNA form, the CDR3 reads TGTGCCAGCAGTTACCTTAGCAATCAGCCCCAGCATTTT. This encodes CASSYLSNQPQHF.

This clonotype has ten or more counts. The chain combines TRBV20-1 with TRBJ2-2; TRBD2 agrees at 8 bases. CDR3 size: 16 residues. After removal of 5 bases from V and 4 bases from J, the junction contained 12 bases not matched to a gene. Germline assignment: CDR1 DFQATT and CDR2 SNEGSKA (reference sequence). The DNA for the CDR3 is TGCAGTGCTCCGAGTTACGGGGGGGGAACCACCGGGGAGCTGTTTTTT. Translated, it gives CSAPSYGGGTTGELFF.